What follows are 3 T cell receptor beta chains derived from one specimen sequenced in a study of beta chain features in type 1 diabetes. Every isolated RNA sample was fully reverse transcribed, so sequencing captured expressed TCRB transcripts. The protocol was immunoSEQ multiplex PCR, while the TCRdb copy is restricted to in-frame clones and leaves out a portion. The table shows some 350,000 clones, with approximately 13% occurring only once. General observations from the study: All four CD4+ subsets of Type 1 diabetes patients contained TCRB CDR3s that were moderately but significantly shorter.

Which antigens these TCRs recognize remains unknown. Material for sequencing was naive CD4+ T cells from blood. The receptors originated from a woman aged 18-29 years with type 1 diabetes.

The CDR3 DNA follows: TGTGCCAGCAGCCCCTCCCTAGCGGGGGCCAATGAGCAGTTCTTC. Its translation is CASSPSLAGANEQFF. The J gene is TRBJ2-1, the V gene TRBV11-2, with 10 bases fitting TRBD2. V lost 5 bases, J lost 6 bases, and 7 bases stayed unmatched. There are 15 residues in the CDR3. Germline CDR1 reads SGHAT; CDR2 reads FQNNGV.

Regarding this clone: The junction and the germline gene differ at one end; a read error may be behind it. This chain uses TRBV7-2 with TRBJ2-1; TRBD2 is a possible D gene (5 bases). Germline V gene lookup returns CDR1 SGHTA and CDR2 FQGNSA. The CDR3 has 11 amino acids. In DNA form, the CDR3 reads TGTGCCAGCAGCTTTAACGGGGTTTCGGTCTTC. Translation: CASSFNGVSVF.

The chain combines TRBV7-2 with TRBJ2-3; maybe TRBD2 (6 bases). CDR1 is SGHTA, CDR2 FQGNSA, per germline. This CDR3 region has 15 residues. The V end was cut by 4 bases, the J end by 2 bases, with 13 bases between. This CDR3 reads CASSYRGLITDTQYF. The DNA for the CDR3 is TGTGCCAGCAGCTACCGCGGACTAATCACAGATACGCAGTATTTT.